One and the same sample provided the 28 T cell receptor beta chains below, sequenced in a study of blood T cell repertoires in COVID-19. Sequencing was performed with immunoSEQ multiplex PCR; in TCRdb, only in-frame clones are kept and a portion is missing. The sample has around 300,000 clones, roughly 90% seen once; the top ten hold approximately 2%. Sequenced sample: PBMCs or T cells enriched from blood (not recorded which). The receptors were sampled from a woman aged 55 to 70 who had recovered from COVID-19.

This sequence joins TRBV7-9 and TRBJ1-2, with a weak D call TRBD1 (6 bases). The CDR3 sequence is 14 residues long. The V and J ends lost 3 bases and 7 bases respectively, with 15 bases between them. CDR1 and CDR2 from the germline V gene are SEHNR and FQNEAQ (reference sequence). CDR3 coding DNA: TGTGCCAGCAGCTTTCAGACAGGACATATTGGCTACACCTTC. This translates into CASSFQTGHIGYTF.

V usage is TRBV5-1 and J usage is TRBJ1-5, with unresolved D. The CDR3 is 14 amino acids. Germline V lookup: CDR1 SGHRS, CDR2 YFSETQ. Trimming pared 7 bases from V and 1 base from J, leaving 12 bases between. CDR3 coding DNA: TGCGCCAGCTCCCTCGGGTCCAGCAATCAGCCCCAGCATTTT. As protein: CASSLGSSNQPQHF.

As for this clone: Other DNA sequences of this sample code for an identical CDR3. The rearrangement uses TRBV11-1 and TRBJ2-3; D is perhaps TRBD1 (5 bases). The CDR3 has 11 residues. The ends were cut back, 9 bases at V and 12 bases at J, with 16 bases in the middle. Germline V lookup: CDR1 SGHAT, CDR2 FQDESV (reference sequence). Here the CDR3 reads CASSPGRAQYF. The CDR3 bases are TGTGCCAGTAGCCCCGGCAGGGCTCAGTATTTT.

The chain couples TRBV30 to TRBJ1-5; 7 positions match TRBD1. The V segment lost 0 bases and the J segment 0 bases; nucleotides outside the gene matches: 5. The CDR3 loop spans 16 amino acids. Germline V gene data show CDR1 as GTSNPN and CDR2 as SVGIG (reference sequence). In DNA, the CDR3 is TGTGCCTGGAGTGTACAGGGGCCCTATAGCAATCAGCCCCAGCATTTT. It translates to CAWSVQGPYSNQPQHF.

In this sample, this clone turned up a few times. The chain carries TRBV13 and TRBJ2-6; maybe TRBD1 (6 bases). The CDR3 spans 16 residues. CDR1 is PRHDT, CDR2 FYEKMQ, per germline (reference sequence). The V end was cut by 0 bases, the J end by 2 bases, with 8 bases between. CDR3 sequence reads: CASSLGKGAGANVLTF. CDR3 sequence (DNA): TGTGCCAGCAGCTTAGGCAAGGGGGCTGGGGCCAACGTCCTGACTTTC.

The chain carries TRBV27 and TRBJ1-1; possible D gene TRBD1, 5 bases. This CDR3 comprises 11 residues. Trimming shortened V by 10 bases and J by 7 bases, and 13 bases separated the two germline ends. Germline V gene sequence: CDR1 MNHEY, CDR2 SMNVEV (reference sequence). CDR3 sequence reads: CATRQYHEAFF. The CDR3 bases are TGTGCCACCAGACAGTACCATGAAGCTTTCTTT.

The chain carries TRBV5-4 and TRBJ2-7, with D perhaps TRBD2 (6 bases). Between the trimmed V and J ends, which lost 2 bases and 0 bases, there was a span of 12 bases. The germline V gene has CDR1 SGHNT and CDR2 YYREEE (reference sequence). CDR3 length: 15 residues. The CDR3 loop reads CASSFQGGDSYEQYF. CDR3 in DNA: TGTGCCAGCAGCTTTCAGGGCGGGGACTCCTACGAGCAGTACTTC.

The gene calls are TRBV2 and TRBJ1-2; D uncertain. Germline assignment: CDR1 SNHLY and CDR2 FYNNEI. This CDR3 has 10 residues. V gave up 6 bases and J gave up 8 bases, with 7 bases separating them. CDR3 sequence: CASRQRGYTF. The CDR3, as DNA: TGTGCCAGCAGACAGCGGGGCTACACCTTC.

The chain carries TRBV6-6 and TRBJ2-7, with D possibly being TRBD2 (6 bases). With 3 bases removed from V and 3 bases from J, the gap between germline ends came to 12 bases. The CDR3 totals 14 residues. The germline gives CDR1 MNHNY, CDR2 SVGAGI (reference sequence). Written as DNA, the CDR3 is TGTGCCAGCAGTTATGGACTACCTTTCTACGAGCAGTACTTC. Its protein product is CASSYGLPFYEQYF.

The chain recombines TRBV5-1 with TRBJ2-5; D remains ambiguous. V was pared by 3 bases and J by 4 bases, with 13 bases between. Germline-derived CDR1 and CDR2 are SGHRS and YFSETQ. There are 14 residues in the CDR3. This CDR3 is CASSSLTGGETQYF. The CDR3 nucleotides read TGCGCCAGCAGCTCGCTCACGGGTGGAGAGACCCAGTACTTC.

V gene TRBV7-9 combines with J gene TRBJ2-1; D call uncertain. The CDR3 has 14 residues. From germline, CDR1 is SEHNR and CDR2 FQNEAQ (reference sequence). V was cut by 1 base and J by 8 bases, with 12 bases left in between. Written as DNA, the CDR3 is TGTGCCAGCAGCTTAGTGTCCCTACCCGATGAGCAGTTCTTC. This sequence encodes CASSLVSLPDEQFF.

V is TRBV3-1 (or the pseudogene TRBV3-2) and J is TRBJ2-7, with no clear D. Trimming removed 5 bases from V and 3 bases from J, with 11 bases in between. The germline gives CDR1 LGHDT, CDR2 YNNKEL (reference sequence). The CDR3 is 13 amino acids. CDR3 region: CASSTGPSYEQYF. For the CDR3, the DNA is TGTGCCAGCAGCACTGGGCCCAGCTACGAGCAGTACTTC.

The chain links TRBV2 to TRBJ2-3; a possible D gene is TRBD1 (6 bases). There are 20 residues in the CDR3. V lost 5 bases and J 3 bases, leaving 30 bases between the germline ends. CDR1 and CDR2 from the germline V gene are SNHLY and FYNNEI. The CDR3 DNA is TGTGCCAGCAGTCTTCTACAGGGTCTGCACCTCGATCGGAGGACAGATACGCAGTATTTT. Translated, it gives CASSLLQGLHLDRRTDTQYF.

This rearrangement joins TRBV6-5 to TRBJ2-7; weak D call: TRBD1 (5 bases). Deletions cut 5 bases from V and 5 bases from J, with 13 bases between. The CDR3 runs 13 residues. Looked up from germline, CDR1 is MNHEY and CDR2 is SVGAGI. The CDR3 sequence is CASSRGRVDEQYF. DNA for the CDR3: TGTGCCAGCAGTAGGGGCAGGGTCGACGAGCAGTACTTC.

The gene calls are TRBV27 and TRBJ2-7, with D uncertain. This CDR3 region has 11 residues. Trimming stripped 4 bases from V and 4 bases from J, with 5 bases between. Germline CDR1 reads MNHEY; CDR2 reads SMNVEV (reference sequence). The CDR3 loop is CASSSNYEQYF. CDR3 coding DNA: TGTGCCAGCAGTTCTAATTACGAGCAGTACTTC.

The chain links TRBV30 to TRBJ1-2, with D maybe TRBD1 (5 bases). The CDR3 contains 15 residues. In germline, CDR1 is GTSNPN, CDR2 SVGIG (reference sequence). V dropped 3 bases and J dropped 0 bases, with 14 bases sitting between them. CDR3 bases: TGTGCCTGGAGGGCTACAGGTCTTGCTAACTATGGCTACACCTTC. This gives the protein CAWRATGLANYGYTF.

This clone is a singleton in its sample. The chain has TRBV30 and TRBJ2-2; D gene uncertain. Germline V CDR1 and CDR2: GTSNPN, SVGIG (reference sequence). There are 12 residues in the CDR3. Trimming shortened V by 5 bases and J by 7 bases, and 11 bases separated the two germline ends. The CDR3 sequence is CAWAFSFGELFF. In DNA form, the CDR3 reads TGTGCCTGGGCCTTCTCGTTCGGGGAGCTGTTTTTT.

V is TRBV5-5 and J is TRBJ2-7, with 8 bases aligning to TRBD2. CDR1 and CDR2 (germline): SGHKS, YYEKEE (reference sequence). This CDR3 has 15 residues. The J segment lost 1 base and the V segment lost 4 bases, leaving 7 bases of the junction unmatched. Here the CDR3 reads CASSIPGLVSYEQYF. CDR3 nucleotide sequence: TGTGCCAGCAGCATTCCGGGACTAGTTTCCTACGAGCAGTACTTC.

The chain joins TRBV3-1 (or the pseudogene TRBV3-2) to TRBJ2-7, with D perhaps TRBD2 (7 bases). CDR3 size: 15 residues. V lost 1 base and J lost 3, with 13 bases in between. Germline V CDR1 and CDR2: LGHDT, YNNKEL (reference sequence). CDR3 protein: CASSQVGRGLYEQYF. In DNA, the CDR3 is TGTGCCAGCAGCCAAGTGGGGCGGGGGCTCTACGAGCAGTACTTC.

V gene TRBV5-1 combines with J gene TRBJ1-4; tentatively, D is TRBD1 (5 bases). V lost 3 bases and J 8 bases, leaving 11 bases between the germline ends. The germline V gene has CDR1 SGHRS and CDR2 YFSETQ. The CDR3 runs to 13 residues. CDR3 protein: CASSSDRFEKLFF. DNA of the CDR3: TGCGCCAGCAGCTCCGACAGATTCGAAAAACTGTTTTTT.

The sample holds a few counts of this clone. The rearrangement joins TRBV12-3 or TRBV12-4 to TRBJ1-2; D is uncertain. CDR3 size: 13 residues. Between the trimmed V and J ends, which lost 0 bases and 3 bases, there was a span of 5 bases. The CDR3 coding sequence is TGTGCCAGCAGTTTAGCACGGTACTATGGCTACACCTTC. Protein product: CASSLARYYGYTF.

The chain has TRBV12-3 or TRBV12-4 and TRBJ1-1; the match to TRBD1 covers 8 bases. The ends lost 11 bases at V and 1 base at J; junction bases unmatched: 3. The CDR3 loop spans 12 amino acids. The CDR3 is CAEGTGNTEAFF. The CDR3 nucleotides read TGTGCCGAAGGGACAGGGAACACTGAAGCTTTCTTT.

V gene TRBV3-1 (or the pseudogene TRBV3-2) combines with J gene TRBJ1-3, with 9 bases that match TRBD1. Per the germline V gene, CDR1 is LGHDT and CDR2 is YNNKEL (reference sequence). The CDR3 has 17 residues. V shed 4 bases and J 0 bases; nucleotides not matched to a gene: 7. CDR3 loop: CASSPNRGPLSGNTIYF. For the CDR3, the DNA is TGTGCCAGCAGCCCCAACAGGGGGCCCCTCTCTGGAAACACCATATATTTT.

The chain couples TRBV25-1 to TRBJ1-6; D may be TRBD1 (6 bases). Per the germline V gene, CDR1 is MGHDK and CDR2 is SYGVNS. The CDR3 length is 14 residues. With 8 bases removed from V and 8 bases from J, the gap between germline ends came to 16 bases. CDR3 region: CASSSTGSYSPLHF. In DNA form, the CDR3 reads TGTGCCAGCTCCAGCACAGGGTCCTATTCACCCCTCCACTTT.

V usage is TRBV19 and J usage is TRBJ2-1; D ambiguous. The CDR3 runs 14 residues. V lost 6 bases and J lost 2, with 11 bases in between. In germline, CDR1 is LNHDA, CDR2 SQIVND (reference sequence). This CDR3 reads CASSPGYAYNEQFF. In DNA, the CDR3 is TGTGCCAGTAGCCCAGGTTACGCCTACAATGAGCAGTTCTTC.

This chain joins TRBV28 and TRBJ1-2; perhaps TRBD1 as D (6 bases). Germline-derived CDR1 and CDR2 are MDHEN and SYDVKM. This CDR3 is built from 12 residues. Trimming left V 5 bases short and J 5 bases short, with 9 bases between. The chain's CDR3 is CASSGQPYGYTF. The CDR3, as DNA: TGTGCCAGCAGTGGACAGCCGTATGGCTACACCTTC.

V usage is TRBV18 and J usage is TRBJ1-5; possible D gene TRBD1, 6 bases. The germline CDR1 and CDR2 sequences are KGHSH and LQKENI. The CDR3 spans 14 residues. V was pared by 6 bases and J by 1 base, with 10 bases between. The CDR3 region is CASSFGQSNQPQHF. As DNA, the CDR3 is TGTGCCAGCTCTTTCGGACAGAGCAATCAGCCCCAGCATTTT.

V is TRBV7-8 and J is TRBJ1-1; tentative D call: TRBD1 (5 bases). In germline, CDR1 is SGHVS, CDR2 FQNEAQ. The CDR3 spans 16 residues. V lost 3 bases and J lost 0, with 14 bases in between. CDR3 nucleotides: TGTGCCAGCAGCTTGGGGCAGGGCTACATGAACACTGAAGCTTTCTTT. It translates to CASSLGQGYMNTEAFF.